Listed below are T cell receptor beta chains from one sample, sequenced in a study of T cells expressing NK-cell markers. After re-calling the 5' RACE reads, TCRdb lists one entry per CDR3 protein, DNA absent. Its clone listing holds 550,000 to 600,000 distinct CDR3 sequences. What was sequenced was blood T cells: a sorted CD56 or NKG2C T cell subset, CD4+ or CD8+ T cells, or bulk PBMC T cells (not recorded which). The receptors derive from a man aged 18 to 29 in good health. Each CDR3 is given with its conserved first and last residue. The order of the fields is V gene, J gene, CDR3 protein.

TRBV29-1	TRBJ1-2	CSADRDRASGYTF
TRBV5-4	TRBJ2-2	CASSKWTGELFF
TRBV30	TRBJ2-1	CAWSDTSGRAVRPNEQFF
TRBV12-3/TRBV12-4	TRBJ2-5	CASSLDLGGRRETQYF
TRBV12-3/TRBV12-4	TRBJ2-5	CASRWLAGDETQYF
TRBV5-1	TRBJ1-6	CASSWTGTDNSPLHF
TRBV15	TRBJ1-4	CATSRHPATNEKLFF
TRBV24-1	TRBJ2-2	CATSDRFTGPLGTGELFF
TRBV11-2	TRBJ1-1	CASSLDHGVGTEAFF
TRBV12-3/TRBV12-4	TRBJ2-3	CASSGDTTISTDTQYF
TRBV15	TRBJ2-1	CATSRTPGGSSYNEQFF
TRBV7-2	TRBJ2-1	CASNGDSGRLGNEQFF
TRBV5-1	TRBJ2-1	CASKLHWADPNEQFF
TRBV12-3/TRBV12-4	TRBJ1-5	CARTQGSNQPQHF
TRBV7-6	TRBJ2-5	CASSLALLPGGETQYF
TRBV6-5	TRBJ2-1	CASSYSNAVWGKLGDEQFF
TRBV30	TRBJ1-4	CAWSWTSGATNEKLFF
TRBV4-2	TRBJ2-2	CASSQDAGLYDTGELFF
TRBV10-3	TRBJ2-5	CAISRDSQETQYF
TRBV11-2	TRBJ2-5	CASSPRYETQYF
TRBV6-2/TRBV6-3	TRBJ2-7	CASSPLLGRARSYEQYF
TRBV12-3/TRBV12-4	TRBJ1-5	CASSWRQGYQPQHF
TRBV9	TRBJ2-3	CASSGRKERSTDTQYF
TRBV20-1	TRBJ2-5	CSASGTPGTSGIQETQYF
TRBV29-1	TRBJ2-5	CSVDVSGGISGGYQETQYF
TRBV6-5	TRBJ1-2	CASSGLWSRGQHNYGYTF
TRBV28	TRBJ2-7	CATGAREWSYEQYF
TRBV20-1	TRBJ2-7	CSARPQVAGKGYEQYF
TRBV6-5	TRBJ2-3	CASSYLQGRGTDTQYF
TRBV5-5	TRBJ1-5	CASRREETQPQHF
TRBV3-1	TRBJ2-7	CASSPILDRTYEQYF